The 27 T cell receptor beta chains presented below share a single source sample, sequenced in a study of shared clonotypes between healthy human individuals. Clones were read by immunoSEQ multiplex PCR, and TCRdb kept only the in-frame ones, dropping some. The table records roughly 1,100,000 clones, roughly 80% of them present only once. The sequenced material came from memory CD4+ T cells sorted from blood. The subset is: CD45RA-negative fraction. These receptors all come from a man younger than 30 in good health.

The rearrangement links TRBV6-5 to TRBJ2-1; the D is unclear. V lost 6 bases to trimming and J lost 9 bases, with 12 bases between them. Per the germline V gene, CDR1 is MNHEY and CDR2 is SVGAGI. This CDR3 has 12 residues. CDR3 sequence reads: CASRKTTGEQFF. CDR3 DNA: TGTGCCAGCAGGAAGACGACTGGTGAGCAGTTCTTC.

The chain uses TRBV7-9 and TRBJ1-4, with D possibly matching TRBD1 (5 bases). The CDR3 totals 11 residues. Germline V gene sequence: CDR1 SEHNR, CDR2 FQNEAQ (reference sequence). Trimming pared 5 bases from V and 8 bases from J, leaving 6 bases between. In DNA form, the CDR3 reads TGTGCCAGCAGCCGGGGGGAAAAACTGTTTTTT. This gives the protein CASSRGEKLFF.

The chain has TRBV28 and TRBJ1-5; D is perhaps TRBD1 (5 bases). Trimming stripped 0 bases from V and 5 bases from J, with 11 bases between. Germline values: CDR1 MDHEN, CDR2 SYDVKM. The CDR3 contains 15 residues. CDR3 coding DNA: TGTGCCAGCAGTTTATGGACAGCGGGTGATCAGCCCCAGCATTTT. Residues: CASSLWTAGDQPQHF.

This chain links TRBV6-1 with TRBJ2-3, with 10 bases lining up with TRBD2. The V segment lost 4 bases and the J segment 3 bases; nucleotides outside the gene matches: 13. The CDR3 has 18 residues. Germline CDR1 is MNHNS and CDR2 is SASEGT. The CDR3 coding sequence is TGTGCCAGCAGTGTAGCGGGGGGCCCCGCAAGTAGGACAGATACGCAGTATTTT. Protein: CASSVAGGPASRTDTQYF.

This rearrangement joins TRBV7-9 to TRBJ2-7; 10 bases agree with TRBD1. V was clipped by 4 bases and J by 3 bases; unmatched bases: 3. From germline, CDR1 is SEHNR and CDR2 FQNEAQ (reference sequence). CDR3 size: 14 residues. The CDR3 reads CASSSGTGDYEQYF. CDR3 bases: TGTGCCAGCAGCTCGGGGACAGGGGACTACGAGCAGTACTTC.

This clone was seen more than once but under ten times. The rearrangement joins TRBV5-1 to TRBJ1-2, with D possibly TRBD1 on 6 matching bases. The CDR3 extends over 15 amino acids. Trimming left V 1 base short and J 0 bases short, with 10 bases between. Germline V gene lookup returns CDR1 SGHRS and CDR2 YFSETQ. The CDR3 region is CASSLRTDSNYGYTF. CDR3 DNA: TGCGCCAGCAGCTTGAGGACAGACTCTAACTATGGCTACACCTTC.

J is TRBJ2-2 and V is TRBV6-1, with D hard to call. Germline V gene lookup returns CDR1 MNHNS and CDR2 SASEGT. V was shortened by 3 bases and J by 4 bases, with 12 bases between the two germline ends. The CDR3 runs to 15 residues. Here the CDR3 reads CASSDAQIPTGELFF. The CDR3 DNA reads TGTGCCAGCAGTGACGCGCAGATTCCCACCGGGGAGCTGTTTTTT.

The gene calls are TRBV10-1 and TRBJ2-3, with TRBD2 as a possible D gene (7 bases). Trimming removed 0 bases from V and 4 bases from J, with 11 bases in between. Germline CDR1 is WNHNN and CDR2 is SYGVQD (reference sequence). The CDR3 contains 15 residues. CDR3 sequence reads: CASSESGGGSDTQYF. CDR3 coding DNA: TGCGCCAGCAGTGAGTCGGGGGGGGGCTCAGATACGCAGTATTTT.

This chain uses TRBV6-5 with TRBJ1-1; TRBD1 aligns across 9 bases. Germline V gives CDR1 MNHEY, CDR2 SVGAGI. V lost 6 bases to trimming and J lost 3 bases; unmatched junction nucleotides: 8. There are 15 residues in the CDR3. CDR3 nucleotide sequence: TGTGCCAGCAGCTCCGGGACAGGGTGGTACACTGAAGCTTTCTTT. Protein: CASSSGTGWYTEAFF.

V is TRBV18 and J is TRBJ2-7; TRBD2 matches at 13 bases. Germline trimming cut 4 bases from V and 2 bases from J; bases unmatched to any gene: 2. Germline V gene data show CDR1 as KGHSH and CDR2 as LQKENI. CDR3 size: 15 residues. The CDR3, as DNA: TGTGCCAGCTCACACGGGACTAGCGGGACCTACGAGCAGTACTTC. This codes for CASSHGTSGTYEQYF.

The chain links TRBV5-1 to TRBJ1-4, with TRBD1 matching 8 bases. V was pared by 0 bases and J by 0 bases, with 10 bases of the junction left unmatched. Germline V gene data show CDR1 as SGHRS and CDR2 as YFSETQ. This CDR3 spans 19 amino acids. CDR3 amino acids: CASSLASGTGWSTNEKLFF. The DNA of the CDR3 is TGCGCCAGCAGCTTGGCATCGGGGACAGGCTGGTCAACTAATGAAAAACTGTTTTTT.

As regards this clone: Within the sample, other DNA sequences also encode this same CDR3. The chain is built from TRBV4-1 and TRBJ2-7, with 14 bases aligning to TRBD2. Germline V gene sequence: CDR1 MGHRA, CDR2 YSYEKL. V gave up 0 bases and J gave up 3 bases; unmatched junction bases: 4. The CDR3 runs to 17 residues. This CDR3 reads CASSQDSGTSGSYEQYF. CDR3 coding DNA: TGCGCCAGCAGCCAAGATTCCGGGACTAGCGGGAGCTACGAGCAGTACTTC.

CDR3 bases: TGCAGTGCTTGGACATATGAGCAGTTCTTC. This sequence encodes CSAWTYEQFF. V is TRBV20-1 and J is TRBJ2-1; D is possibly TRBD1 (5 bases). The CDR3 covers 10 residues. V lost 5 bases, J lost 8 bases, and 7 bases lay in between. Germline CDR1 reads DFQATT; CDR2 reads SNEGSKA (reference sequence).

V is TRBV30 and J is TRBJ2-7; D is ambiguous. Germline V gene data show CDR1 as GTSNPN and CDR2 as SVGIG (reference sequence). The CDR3 length is 13 residues. Trimming left V 4 bases short and J 4 bases short, with 14 bases between. In DNA, the CDR3 is TGTGCCTGGAAAGGATCTGGATTTTACGAGCAGTACTTC. It translates to CAWKGSGFYEQYF.

This clone was detected a few times. The chain carries TRBV9 and TRBJ1-1; D is unresolved. Germline V gene data show CDR1 as SGDLS and CDR2 as YYNGEE. Deletions cut 4 bases from V and 6 bases from J, with 16 bases between. The CDR3 runs to 14 residues. The CDR3 bases are TGTGCCAGCAGCCCCCCCCTCAGTTCGGCTGAAGCTTTCTTT. Protein product: CASSPPLSSAEAFF.

The rearrangement joins TRBV28 to TRBJ1-2; D possibly corresponds to TRBD1 (5 bases). This CDR3 contains 14 residues. The germline CDR1 and CDR2 sequences are MDHEN and SYDVKM. V lost 3 bases and J 1 base, leaving 9 bases between the germline ends. The CDR3 DNA follows: TGTGCCAGCAGTTTGTGGGACCTTAACTATGGCTACACCTTC. It encodes CASSLWDLNYGYTF.

The chain couples TRBV5-1 to TRBJ2-5; TRBD2 might be the D (5 bases). CDR1 is SGHRS, CDR2 YFSETQ, per germline. CDR3 size: 15 residues. The V end was cut by 0 bases, the J end by 0 bases, with 9 bases between. The CDR3 sequence is CASSLVPGYQETQYF. CDR3 sequence (DNA): TGCGCCAGCAGCTTGGTACCGGGGTACCAAGAGACCCAGTACTTC.

This clone was seen a single time. The chain joins TRBV11-3 to TRBJ2-1; TRBD2 matches 10 bases. Germline assignment: CDR1 SGHNT and CDR2 YENEEA. Unmatched junction bases numbered 8, after V lost 5 bases and J lost 1 base. This CDR3 region has 17 residues. CDR3 in amino acids: CASSRKVSGGSYNEQFF. CDR3 DNA sequence: TGTGCCAGCAGCCGGAAAGTTAGCGGGGGGTCCTACAATGAGCAGTTCTTC.

About this clone: The junction does not match germline at one end; this may be a read error. The genes are TRBV5-1 and TRBJ1-1, with 7 bases aligning to TRBD1. The CDR3 is 15 amino acids. Germline CDR1 reads SGHRS; CDR2 reads YFSETQ. CDR3 protein: CASSSRQGVSTEAFF. DNA of the CDR3: TGTGCCAGCAGCTCGCGACAGGGAGTGAGCACTGAAGCTTTCTTT.

The genes are TRBV7-2 and TRBJ2-1, with D hard to call. The CDR3 sequence is 14 residues long. Trimming removed 2 bases from V and 4 bases from J, with 9 bases in between. From germline, CDR1 is SGHTA and CDR2 FQGNSA. Here the CDR3 DNA reads TGTGCCAGCAGCTTAAGTTCGCCTTACAATGAGCAGTTCTTC. Translated: CASSLSSPYNEQFF. The whole variable domain, remainder taken from reference TRBV7-2 and TRBJ2-1, is GAGVSQSPSNKVTEKGKDVELRCDPISGHTALYWYRQSLGQGLEFLIYFQGNSAPDKSGLPSDRFSAERTGGSVSTLTIQRTQQEDSAVYLCASSLSSPYNEQFFGPGTRLTVL.

The chain joins TRBV4-3 to TRBJ2-3; D tentatively reads TRBD1 or TRBD2 (5 bases each). The CDR3 is made up of 16 amino acids. The V end lost 1 base, the J end lost 2 bases, and 13 bases lay between the germline ends. From germline, CDR1 is LGHNA and CDR2 YSLEER. In nucleotides, the CDR3 is TGCGCCAGCAGCCAAGGGGGCGGGTTCCCCACAGATACGCAGTATTTT. Translated, it gives CASSQGGGFPTDTQYF.

This chain links TRBV10-3 with TRBJ2-7, with 13 bases matching TRBD2. Looked up from germline, CDR1 is ENHRY and CDR2 is SYGVKD. V shed 4 bases, J shed 2 bases, and the junction held 11 bases outside the gene matches. This CDR3 contains 18 residues. CDR3 amino acids: CAISGGGTSGTRAYEQYF. CDR3 coding DNA: TGTGCCATCAGTGGAGGTGGGACTAGCGGGACTAGAGCCTACGAGCAGTACTTC.

A remark on this clone: Distinct nucleotide sequences in the sample also encode this CDR3. This sequence joins TRBV5-1 and TRBJ1-3; D is unclear. Trimming removed 0 bases from V and 0 bases from J, with 7 bases in between. The germline gives CDR1 SGHRS, CDR2 YFSETQ. The CDR3 has 15 residues. The CDR3 DNA reads TGCGCCAGCAGCTTGGATGGAAGCTCTGGAAACACCATATATTTT. This translates into CASSLDGSSGNTIYF.

The rearrangement links TRBV5-4 to TRBJ2-3, with TRBD2 matching over 7 bases. Germline values: CDR1 SGHNT, CDR2 YYREEE (reference sequence). The CDR3 runs to 16 residues. Unmatched junction bases numbered 10, after V lost 6 bases and J lost 0 bases. The CDR3 sequence: CASTIGGRGSTDTQYF. The CDR3 nucleotides read TGTGCCAGCACCATTGGAGGGAGGGGTAGCACAGATACGCAGTATTTT. Looking up the rest from reference TRBV5-4 and TRBJ2-3 gives the full variable domain: ETGVTQSPTHLIKTRGQQVTLRCSSQSGHNTVSWYQQALGQGPQFIFQYYREEENGRGNFPPRFSGLQFPNYSSELNVNALELDDSALYLCASTIGGRGSTDTQYFGPGTRLTVL.

Only one count was recorded for this clone. This chain uses TRBV11-2 with TRBJ1-2; D may be TRBD1 (6 bases). The CDR3 is 13 residues long. The germline V gene has CDR1 SGHAT and CDR2 FQNNGV. Between the trimmed V and J ends, which lost 3 bases and 5 bases, there was a span of 10 bases. The CDR3 region has the DNA TGTGCCAGCAGCTTTACAGGGTTATATGGCTACACCTTC. Translating gives CASSFTGLYGYTF.

This clone has ten or more counts. This chain uses TRBV11-3 with TRBJ1-1, with 11 positions matching TRBD1. Germline V gives CDR1 SGHNT, CDR2 YENEEA. The CDR3 runs 14 residues. V trimming: 5 bases; J trimming: 6 bases; junction bases outside the gene matches: 5. The CDR3 DNA sequence: TGTGCCAGCAGCGGACAGGGGGCAGGCGCTGAAGCTTTCTTT. It translates to CASSGQGAGAEAFF.

The CDR3 is CASSPLDTRAYEQYF. The CDR3 nucleotides are TGTGCCAGCAGCCCCCTTGACACCAGAGCCTACGAGCAGTACTTC. The rearrangement uses TRBV7-8 and TRBJ2-7; D not resolved. This CDR3 contains 15 residues. Germline assignment: CDR1 SGHVS and CDR2 FQNEAQ. V lost 5 bases and J lost 2, with 16 bases in between.